Reported below is one T cell receptor (beta chain). This receptor's antigen is unknown. Within one base of it there is no much larger clone, and no base qualities were kept. The immunoSEQ Assay, a bias-controlled multiplex PCR, was used to amplify TCRbeta CDR3 regions from genomic DNA. The original pipeline was this. Within the assay, amplification of reference gene primers was used to estimate how many nucleated cells each sample contained. To quantify the absolute abundance of each unique TCRbeta CDR3 rearrangement, sequence reads were collapsed and filtered. For each sample, productive Simpson clonality was calculated by taking the square root of Simpson's diversity index across productive rearrangements. The clones in this table, taken by TCRdb from immuneACCESS, are in-frame only. Not every clone is retained; where verified, under half of the shortfall comes from an unresolved V gene, and the cause of the rest is unknown. V, J and clone size are taken as reported in that table, and D and trimming were inferred from the DNA itself. This sample has about 140,000 clones in its table, and around 86% of those were observed once. The ten largest clones represent around 1.5% of the sample.

The data were obtained in a study of blood T cell repertoires in COVID-19 (TCRdb year 2020). For the study in its entirety: The collaborator samples originated in the United States, Italy and Spain and spanned the acute and convalescent phases of COVID-19. The prospective study material was composed of cDNA or gDNA derived from T cells, B-cell-depleted T cells, or PBMCs. Deeply sampled blood TCRbeta repertoires from subjects exposed to, actively infected with, or recovered from COVID-19 were included in the dataset. A freely available public database, intended as a resource for researchers studying the immune response to SARS-CoV-2, is where the repertoires were released. Samples came from the ongoing ImmuneRACE study (first 160 participants) plus 1,254 subjects from 6 global collaborators. A de-identified subject ID, COVID-19 status, age in years and sex were almost always included in the sample metadata. Where HLA class I and class II types were available, the types were taken from metadata supplied by the sample provider, not from assay-based typing. On the study overall, not on this receptor specifically: The amount of clinical and demographic metadata varied by source and participant and was provided uncurated.

The collaborating institutions used their own protocols to collect whole blood in K2EDTA tubes. For TCRbeta analysis, collaborators shipped samples in one of three forms: frozen whole blood, isolated PBMCs, or DNA extracted from either of those sample types. The V end loses 6 bases and the J end loses 6 bases, and a stretch of 9 bases separates them. The CDR3 contains 12 residues, cysteine and phenylalanine counted. Left in the record is the CDR3 DNA by itself, 36 bases read in frame from the first base. Rearrangement joined TRBV12-3 or TRBV12-4 to TRBJ1-5, with the identity of the D gene unclear. The TCR was taken from a human donor in a cohort sampled during active COVID-19. Sequencing was performed on peripheral blood. The DNA is TGTGCCAGCAGCATTCCCCCTCAGCCCCAGCATTTT. This codes for CASSIPPQPQHF.